Below are 7 T cell receptor beta chains sequenced from a single sample in a study of OX40 agonist ivuxolimab in advanced cancers. Clones were sequenced by immunoSEQ multiplex PCR, and TCRdb holds only the in-frame ones, with some missing. The sample includes 55,000 to 75,000 clones, roughly 80% of them seen just once. The sample here was CD4+ or CD8+ T cells sorted from blood, taken in a trial of the OX40 agonist ivuxolimab. The receptors derive from an adult with an advanced solid tumor such as melanoma, head and neck, liver or kidney cancer.

The chain combines TRBV6-5 with TRBJ1-1; no definite D call. The ends were cut back, 7 bases at V and 4 bases at J, with 13 bases in the middle. CDR3 length equals 13 residues. From germline, CDR1 is MNHEY and CDR2 SVGAGI. The DNA for the CDR3 is TGTGCCAGCACGGTCGCCGGGAGCACTGAAGCTTTCTTT. Protein product: CASTVAGSTEAFF.

J is TRBJ2-1 and V is TRBV4-2; 7 bases line up with TRBD2. Germline CDR1 and CDR2: LGHNA and YNFKEQ. The J segment lost 3 bases and the V segment lost 2 bases, leaving 10 bases of the junction unmatched. The CDR3 totals 17 residues. CDR3 residues: CASSQRRERFVYNEQFF. The CDR3 nucleotides read TGTGCCAGCAGCCAACGGCGGGAGAGATTCGTCTACAATGAGCAGTTCTTC.

This chain connects TRBV7-9 to TRBJ2-1; 9 bases match TRBD1. J lost 1 base, V lost 4 bases, and 2 bases had no gene match. The CDR3 runs to 15 residues. CDR1 SEHNR and CDR2 FQNEAQ come from the germline V gene (reference sequence). CDR3 amino acids: CASSSGQGSYNEQFF. CDR3 in DNA: TGTGCCAGCAGCTCCGGACAGGGGTCCTACAATGAGCAGTTCTTC.

J is TRBJ1-5 and V is TRBV7-8; D unresolved. The CDR3 length is 13 residues. CDR1 is SGHVS and CDR2 is FQNEAQ in the germline V gene. V was trimmed by 3 bases and J by 5 bases, leaving 8 bases between them. The CDR3 nucleotides read TGTGCCAGCAGCTTGATCGCCGATCAGCCCCAGCATTTT. It specifies CASSLIADQPQHF.

J is TRBJ2-1 and V is TRBV6-5; weak D call: TRBD2 (5 bases). CDR1 and CDR2 from the germline V gene are MNHEY and SVGAGI. The V gene lost 6 bases and the J gene lost 4 bases, with 16 bases spanning the gap. This CDR3 has 15 amino acids. The CDR3 sequence: CASRHNRGGYNEQFF. In nucleotides, the CDR3 is TGTGCCAGCAGACACAACCGGGGTGGGTACAATGAGCAGTTCTTC.

The CDR3 DNA is TGTGCCAGCAGCTTAGGAACCTTGGGGTGGAACACTGAAGCTTTCTTT. This encodes CASSLGTLGWNTEAFF. The V gene is TRBV7-9, the J gene TRBJ1-1, with D unresolved. V was trimmed by 1 base and J by 1 base, leaving 13 bases between them. Germline CDR1 is SEHNR and CDR2 is FQNEAQ (reference sequence). The CDR3 spans 16 residues.

This chain connects TRBV6-5 to TRBJ1-1, with D possibly TRBD1 on 6 matching bases. The CDR3 runs to 16 residues. Trimming took off 4 bases at V and 4 bases at J, with 19 bases between the two ends. Germline assignment: CDR1 MNHEY and CDR2 SVGAGI. CDR3 nucleotides: TGTGCCAGCAGTTGGACCCCGGGACATCCACTCACTGAAGCTTTCTTT. Its translation: CASSWTPGHPLTEAFF.